The clone carrying this TCR beta chain was seen a single time. The data belong to a study of cytomegalovirus exposure and HLA in healthy donors. This PCR relied on a set of 60 Vbeta primers and 13 Jbeta primers. Clones were read by immunoSEQ multiplex PCR, and TCRdb kept only the in-frame ones, dropping some. Of around 52,000 clones detected, about four fifths appear once; the ten largest clones hold approximately 1.5%. The CDR3 spans 17 residues. Trimming shortened V by 4 bases and J by 4 bases, and 23 bases separated the two germline ends. CDR1 and CDR2 (germline): SGHNT, YYREEE (reference sequence).

Specimen: PBMCs. The receptor was derived from a man aged 35 to 55 in good health and CMV-seronegative. The chain combines TRBV5-4 with TRBJ1-2; TRBD1 is a possible D gene (5 bases). For the CDR3, the DNA is TGTGCCAGCAGCCCGCAGGGATCCAGCCAATGGGTCTATGGCTACACCTTC. It is translated as CASSPQGSSQWVYGYTF.